This T cell receptor beta chain was identified in a study of spatial heterogeneity in lung cancer. TCRdb re-derived calls from the 5' RACE reads in MiXCR, one entry per CDR3 protein. This sample has roughly 100,000 distinct CDR3 sequences, with over 8.5% found just once. Time point noted: sample taken at primary tumor resection. Without sorting, whole RNA was sequenced from tumor, nontumor lung or frozen PBMC. The donors, 70 or so patients with untreated early-stage non-small cell lung cancer, provided the samples. CDR3 length: 14 amino acids. The ends were cut back, 7 bases at V and 4 bases at J, with 16 bases in the middle. The germline CDR1 and CDR2 sequences are MDHEN and SYDVKM.

The starting material was PBMCs, obtained at surgery. The chain is built from TRBV28 and TRBJ1-2; D is undetermined. This sequence originates from a male donor with early-stage non-small cell lung cancer. The CDR3 sequence: CASTPRGRRYGYTF. In nucleotides, the CDR3 is TGTGCCAGCACCCCACGTGGACGGCGCTATGGCTACACCTTC.